The clone carrying this T cell receptor beta chain was detected only once. The sample belongs to a study of Ad26.COV2.S vaccination and SARS-CoV-2 variants. Method: immunoSEQ multiplex PCR; TCRdb's copy keeps in-frame clones and lacks some. In the table there are some 640,000 clones, 70% to 90% of which are singletons. As to treatment: over 15 received Ad26.COV2.S at low or high dose, single or two shots; 5 received placebo; per-sample allocation not given. Repertoires come from day 63 after the first vaccine or placebo injection. Wuhan-strain SARS-CoV-2 spike was expressed by the Ad26 vector that made up the vaccine. Sequencing used peripheral blood, obtained in a trial of Ad26.COV2.S vaccine versus placebo. The clonotype originates from a person aged 18-65 years who received the Ad26.COV2.S COVID-19 vaccine or a placebo.

This CDR3 is CASSRYTGELFF. The CDR3 region has the DNA TGTGCCAGCAGTCGTTACACCGGGGAGCTGTTTTTT. J is TRBJ2-2 and V is TRBV27; D unresolved. This CDR3 contains 12 residues. With 5 bases removed from V and 3 bases from J, the gap between germline ends came to 4 bases. Germline V gene sequence: CDR1 MNHEY, CDR2 SMNVEV (reference sequence).